The 3 T cell receptor beta chains below come from one sample, sequenced in a study of cytomegalovirus exposure and HLA in healthy donors. Vbeta (60) and Jbeta (13) primers were used in the PCR. The table came from immunoSEQ multiplex PCR; TCRdb's copy has only in-frame clones and leaves some out. The sample totals some 200,000 clones. Sequenced: PBMCs. Source of these receptors: a girl aged 2-9 years in good health and CMV-seropositive.

The chain has TRBV9 and TRBJ2-5; 14 bases match TRBD2. Germline V CDR1 and CDR2: SGDLS, YYNGEE. This CDR3 contains 17 residues. V lost 4 bases and J lost 5; bases outside the gene matches: 10. CDR3: CASSTGTSGRGMETQYF. The CDR3, as DNA: TGTGCCAGCAGCACGGGGACTAGCGGGAGAGGGATGGAGACCCAGTACTTC.

V usage is TRBV28 and J usage is TRBJ2-7; 10 nucleotides line up with TRBD2. This CDR3 has 15 residues. Losses at the gene ends were 6 bases for V and 4 bases for J; bases not matched to a gene: 9. Germline CDR1 and CDR2: MDHEN and SYDVKM. This CDR3 reads CASSPRGSGRYEQYF. The CDR3 DNA reads as TGTGCCAGCAGCCCCCGTGGTAGCGGGAGGTACGAGCAGTACTTC.

The CDR3 DNA sequence: TGTGCCAGCAGTTACACGGGGGGTTCTGAAGCTTTCTTT. This codes for CASSYTGGSEAFF. V gene TRBV6-5 combines with J gene TRBJ1-1; D may be TRBD1 (5 bases). The CDR3 loop spans 13 amino acids. Trimming shortened V by 2 bases and J by 6 bases, and 10 bases separated the two germline ends. The germline CDR1 and CDR2 sequences are MNHEY and SVGAGI.